This T cell receptor (beta chain) is from a study of T cell changes during pregnancy in multiple sclerosis. Clones were read by immunoSEQ multiplex PCR, and TCRdb kept only the in-frame ones, dropping some. The table records approximately 100,000 clones, 90% to 95% of them present only once. Trimming took 2 bases from V and 4 from J; bases not matched to a gene: 1. This CDR3 is built from 15 residues. CDR1 and CDR2 from the germline V gene are LNHDA and SQIVND (reference sequence). The sequence was collected from a female donor with multiple sclerosis, enrolled in a pregnancy study. The sequencing used peripheral blood, collected before pregnancy. The chain recombines TRBV19 with TRBJ2-1; 11 positions agree with TRBD2. The DNA of the CDR3 is TGTGCCAGTAGTATAAGACTAGCGGGATACAATGAGCAGTTCTTC. It codes for CASSIRLAGYNEQFF.